These 12 T cell receptor beta chains came from one sample sequenced in a study of T cell responses to AZD1222 COVID-19 vaccine. Some clones are missing from TCRdb's copy, which holds only in-frame ones; the method was immunoSEQ multiplex PCR. The sample has some 130,000 clones, approximately 83% seen once; the top ten hold 1.6%. This material consisted of peripheral blood, taken on day 0 of AZD1222 vaccination. Every receptor here comes from an adult in good health.

This clone was recorded once. Additional DNA sequences in this sample encode the identical CDR3. This chain connects TRBV19 to TRBJ1-2; 10 positions agree with TRBD1. There are 12 residues in the CDR3. CDR1 and CDR2 from the germline V gene are LNHDA and SQIVND (reference sequence). The chain's CDR3 is CASRDRGYGYTF. The CDR3 DNA reads TGTGCTTCTCGGGACAGGGGCTATGGCTACACCTTC.

V is TRBV4-1 and J is TRBJ1-6, with 9 bases identical to TRBD1. V gave up 4 bases and J gave up 10 bases; unmatched junction bases: 8. CDR3 length: 15 amino acids. The germline CDR1 and CDR2 sequences are MGHRA and YSYEKL. CDR3 DNA sequence: TGCGCCAGCAGCCTTTCAACCGGGACAGGGTCACCCCTCCACTTT. As protein: CASSLSTGTGSPLHF.

The chain couples TRBV7-2 to TRBJ2-5; 9 bases map to TRBD1. The germline V gene has CDR1 SGHTA and CDR2 FQGNSA. The ends lost 7 bases at V and 11 bases at J; junction bases unmatched: 14. The CDR3 runs to 14 residues. The CDR3 is CASTPRRQGDGQYF. Written as DNA, the CDR3 is TGTGCCAGCACCCCGAGGAGACAGGGGGACGGGCAGTACTTC.

The rearrangement uses TRBV4-3 and TRBJ2-5, with 7 bases matching TRBD1. The CDR3 loop spans 16 amino acids. Per germline, CDR1 LGHNA and CDR2 YSLEER. Unmatched junction bases numbered 10, after V lost 1 base and J lost 5 bases. The CDR3 loop reads CASSQVKGGEGETQYF. In DNA, the CDR3 is TGCGCCAGCAGCCAAGTGAAAGGGGGCGAGGGTGAGACCCAGTACTTC.

This clone was observed a handful of times. The J gene is TRBJ1-5, the V gene TRBV19; TRBD1 is a possible D gene (5 bases). Per germline, CDR1 LNHDA and CDR2 SQIVND (reference sequence). The V and J ends lost 7 bases and 5 bases respectively, with 18 bases between them. The CDR3 runs to 15 residues. The CDR3 nucleotides are TGTGCCAGTACCACCCCCTCAGGGACCCATCAGCCCCAGCATTTT. This encodes CASTTPSGTHQPQHF.

The chain uses TRBV29-1 and TRBJ2-7; either TRBD1 or TRBD2 may supply D (5 bases each). The length of the CDR3 is 11 residues. V was cut by 3 bases and J by 8 bases, with 11 bases left in between. Germline CDR1 is SQVTM and CDR2 is ANQGSEA. The CDR3 here is CSVDGDAKQYF. CDR3 sequence (DNA): TGCAGCGTTGATGGGGACGCCAAGCAGTACTTC.

The V call is TRBV24-1, the J call TRBJ1-3; D gene ambiguous. The germline CDR1 and CDR2 sequences are KGHDR and SFDVKD. The CDR3 is made up of 17 amino acids. Deletions cut 9 bases from V and 4 bases from J, with 24 bases between. This chain's CDR3 is CATLRSRSPMRGNTIYF. The CDR3 nucleotides read TGTGCCACCCTTCGGTCACGGTCACCGATGCGGGGAAACACCATATATTTT.

The V and J genes are TRBV9 and TRBJ2-1, with D perhaps matching TRBD1 (6 bases). Germline loops: CDR1 SGDLS, CDR2 YYNGEE. Trimming left V 1 base short and J 8 bases short, with 16 bases between. This CDR3 spans 15 amino acids. The CDR3 nucleotides read TGTGCCAGCAGCGTACGGCAGGGGAGTATCGATGAGCAGTTCTTC. As protein: CASSVRQGSIDEQFF.

J is TRBJ2-7 and V is TRBV7-9; TRBD2 agrees at 7 bases. CDR1 and CDR2 from the germline V gene are SEHNR and FQNEAQ (reference sequence). After removal of 5 bases from V and 2 bases from J, the junction contained 6 bases not matched to a gene. The CDR3 length is 14 residues. The CDR3 region has the DNA TGTGCCAGCAGCACCGGGACTAAGACCTACGAGCAGTACTTC. This encodes CASSTGTKTYEQYF.

The rearrangement joins TRBV2 to TRBJ1-5; a weak D match, TRBD1 (5 bases). V was clipped by 0 bases and J by 6 bases, with 15 bases between them. Germline CDR1 SNHLY, CDR2 FYNNEI. The CDR3 loop spans 16 amino acids. CDR3 coding DNA: TGTGCCAGCAGTGAAGCGTCTCTAGTGAGGGGTCAGCCCCAGCATTTT. As protein: CASSEASLVRGQPQHF.

The chain couples TRBV3-1 (or the pseudogene TRBV3-2) to TRBJ2-5; D not certain. V lost 0 bases and J 2 bases, leaving 7 bases between the germline ends. Germline values: CDR1 LGHDT, CDR2 YNNKEL (reference sequence). The CDR3 totals 14 residues. CDR3 bases: TGTGCCAGCAGCCAAGAACGAAGGCAAGAGACCCAGTACTTC. This encodes CASSQERRQETQYF.

This sequence joins TRBV5-1 and TRBJ2-5; TRBD1 might be the D (6 bases). The ends were cut back, 3 bases at V and 0 bases at J, with 15 bases in the middle. Germline CDR1 is SGHRS and CDR2 is YFSETQ. This CDR3 is built from 16 residues. The CDR3 DNA reads as TGCGCCAGCAGCTCCTCCACAGGGACCTACCAAGAGACCCAGTACTTC. Its translation: CASSSSTGTYQETQYF.